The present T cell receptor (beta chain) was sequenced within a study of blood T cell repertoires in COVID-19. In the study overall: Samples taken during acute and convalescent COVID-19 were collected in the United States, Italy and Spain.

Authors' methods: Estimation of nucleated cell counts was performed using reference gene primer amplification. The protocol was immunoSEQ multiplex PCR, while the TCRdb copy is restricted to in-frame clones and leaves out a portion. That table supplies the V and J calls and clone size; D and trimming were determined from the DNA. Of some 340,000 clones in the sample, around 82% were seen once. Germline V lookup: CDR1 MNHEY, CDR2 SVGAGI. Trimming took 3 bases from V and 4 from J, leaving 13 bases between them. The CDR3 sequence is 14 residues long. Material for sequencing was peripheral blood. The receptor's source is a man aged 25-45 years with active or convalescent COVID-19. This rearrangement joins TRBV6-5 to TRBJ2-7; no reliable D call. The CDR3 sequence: CASSYGALPYEQYF. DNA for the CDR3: TGTGCCAGCAGTTATGGAGCGCTACCATACGAGCAGTACTTC.